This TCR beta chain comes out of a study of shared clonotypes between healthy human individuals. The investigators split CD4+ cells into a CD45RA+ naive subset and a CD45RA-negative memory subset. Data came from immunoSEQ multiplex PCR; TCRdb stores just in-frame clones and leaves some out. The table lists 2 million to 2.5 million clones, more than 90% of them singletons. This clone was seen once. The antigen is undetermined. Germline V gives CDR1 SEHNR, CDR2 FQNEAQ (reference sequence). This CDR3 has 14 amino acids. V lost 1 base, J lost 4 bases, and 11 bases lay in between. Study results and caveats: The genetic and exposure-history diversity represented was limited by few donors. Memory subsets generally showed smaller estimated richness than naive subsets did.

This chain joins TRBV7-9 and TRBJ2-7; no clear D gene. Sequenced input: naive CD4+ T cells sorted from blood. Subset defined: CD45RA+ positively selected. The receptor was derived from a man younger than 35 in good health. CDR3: CASSLEGFGYEQYF. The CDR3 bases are TGTGCCAGCAGCTTAGAAGGGTTTGGGTACGAGCAGTACTTC.